These 30 T cell receptor beta chains came from one sample sequenced in a study of shared clonotypes between healthy human individuals. Method: immunoSEQ multiplex PCR; TCRdb's copy keeps in-frame clones and lacks some. The table records under 700,000 clones, approximately 95% of them present only once. Terminally differentiated effector memory CD45RA+ cells were excluded by CCR7 positive selection of CD45RO-negative cells. The sequenced sample consisted of naive CD8+ T cells sorted from blood. The receptor set was obtained from a woman aged 25 to 45 in good health.

This chain links TRBV6-5 with TRBJ2-7, with 8 bases fitting TRBD1. V was pared by 4 bases and J by 2 bases, with 7 bases of the junction left unmatched. Germline values: CDR1 MNHEY, CDR2 SVGAGI. The CDR3 is 15 amino acids. CDR3 bases: TGTGCCAGCAGTTCAGACAGGGGACATCCCTACGAGCAGTACTTC. It is translated as CASSSDRGHPYEQYF.

A word on this clone: Within the sample, other DNA sequences also encode this same CDR3. The chain employs TRBV5-4 and TRBJ2-3, with D unclear. Trimming removed 1 base from V and 3 bases from J, with 3 bases in between. CDR1 SGHNT and CDR2 YYREEE come from the germline V gene (reference sequence). The CDR3 totals 12 residues. Here the CDR3 reads CASSLITDTQYF. In nucleotides, the CDR3 is TGTGCCAGCAGCTTGATAACAGATACGCAGTATTTT.

This clone was seen just once. This chain's CDR3 is CASSQDSLAGGPELFF. Here the CDR3 DNA reads TGCGCCAGCAGCCAAGATAGCCTAGCGGGAGGGCCGGAGCTGTTTTTT. The chain combines TRBV4-1 with TRBJ2-2, with 12 bases identical to TRBD2. V lost 0 bases to trimming and J lost 10 bases; unmatched junction nucleotides: 6. This CDR3 contains 16 residues. CDR1 and CDR2 (germline): MGHRA, YSYEKL.

This rearrangement joins TRBV28 to TRBJ1-5; D perhaps matches TRBD1 (5 bases). V was cut by 4 bases and J by 4 bases, with 8 bases left in between. CDR3 size: 13 residues. Germline V gene sequence: CDR1 MDHEN, CDR2 SYDVKM. CDR3 sequence: CASSWDGNQPQHF. In DNA, the CDR3 is TGTGCCAGCAGTTGGGACGGTAATCAGCCCCAGCATTTT.

The chain combines TRBV7-9 with TRBJ2-7; D possibly matches TRBD1 or TRBD2 (5 bases each). From germline, CDR1 is SEHNR and CDR2 FQNEAQ (reference sequence). Trimming removed 3 bases from V and 4 bases from J, with 13 bases in between. This CDR3 region has 14 residues. In nucleotides, the CDR3 is TGTGCCAGCAGCTTTGGGGGAGCTAAGTACGAGCAGTACTTC. Encoded protein: CASSFGGAKYEQYF.

The rearrangement uses TRBV7-9 and TRBJ2-5, with D perhaps TRBD2 (5 bases). CDR1 is SEHNR and CDR2 is FQNEAQ in the germline V gene (reference sequence). The CDR3 has 16 amino acids. V lost 1 base, J lost 2 bases, and 14 bases lay in between. CDR3 amino acids: CASSLDPATTQETQYF. The CDR3 DNA reads TGTGCCAGCAGCTTAGATCCCGCGACTACGCAAGAGACCCAGTACTTC. The whole variable domain, remainder taken from reference TRBV7-9 and TRBJ2-5, is DTGVSQNPRHKITKRGQNVTFRCDPISEHNRLYWYRQTLGQGPEFLTYFQNEAQLEKSRLLSDRFSAERPKGSFSTLEIQRTEQGDSAMYLCASSLDPATTQETQYFGPGTRLLVL.

The chain recombines TRBV4-1 with TRBJ2-1; D may be TRBD1 (6 bases). This CDR3 spans 14 amino acids. Germline loops: CDR1 MGHRA, CDR2 YSYEKL. Trimming stripped 6 bases from V and 6 bases from J, with 15 bases between. This CDR3 reads CASRQLTGTNEQFF. The CDR3, as DNA: TGCGCCAGCAGACAGTTAACAGGGACCAATGAGCAGTTCTTC.

This chain connects TRBV7-9 to TRBJ1-5, with no clear D. The CDR3 runs to 14 residues. Germline V gene sequence: CDR1 SEHNR, CDR2 FQNEAQ (reference sequence). Trimming took 0 bases from V and 1 from J, leaving 4 bases between them. In DNA form, the CDR3 reads TGTGCCAGCAGCTTAGCAGGGAGCAATCAGCCCCAGCATTTT. Protein: CASSLAGSNQPQHF.

The chain carries TRBV7-3 and TRBJ2-7, with D perhaps matching TRBD1 (6 bases). The CDR3 has 15 amino acids. The V end was cut by 5 bases, the J end by 3 bases, with 17 bases between. Germline CDR1 is SGHTA and CDR2 is FQGTGA. Here the CDR3 DNA reads TGTGCCAGCAGCCCGGTGGCAGGGGCCCTCTACGAGCAGTACTTC. Its protein is CASSPVAGALYEQYF.

Of note for this clone: In the same sample, other DNA sequences code for this CDR3. The V and J genes are TRBV5-4 and TRBJ2-7; perhaps TRBD1 as D (6 bases). From germline, CDR1 is SGHNT and CDR2 YYREEE (reference sequence). This CDR3 is built from 13 residues. The V end lost 4 bases, the J end lost 0 bases, and 8 bases lay between the germline ends. CDR3 loop: CASSPDSSYEQYF. The CDR3 DNA is TGTGCCAGCAGCCCGGACAGCTCCTACGAGCAGTACTTC.

This sequence joins TRBV27 and TRBJ1-4; 11 bases agree with TRBD1. This CDR3 has 14 residues. Germline CDR1 MNHEY, CDR2 SMNVEV (reference sequence). V lost 6 bases and J lost 9; bases outside the gene matches: 6. CDR3 region: CASSAGTGGKKLFF. The CDR3 DNA sequence: TGTGCCAGCAGCGCCGGGACAGGGGGTAAAAAACTGTTTTTT.

This chain connects TRBV5-6 to TRBJ1-2; the match to TRBD1 covers 11 bases. This CDR3 spans 15 amino acids. Germline V gene sequence: CDR1 SGHDT, CDR2 YYEEEE. V trimming: 2 bases; J trimming: 7 bases; junction bases outside the gene matches: 7. The CDR3, as DNA: TGTGCCAGCAGCTTTGGGACAGGGGGACTGGGTGGCTACACCTTC. It yields the protein CASSFGTGGLGGYTF.

The chain links TRBV27 to TRBJ2-7; D gene ambiguous. The germline CDR1 and CDR2 sequences are MNHEY and SMNVEV (reference sequence). Trimming pared 2 bases from V and 2 bases from J, leaving 13 bases between. The CDR3 length is 15 residues. The CDR3 DNA reads as TGTGCCAGCAGTTTAATATTCGGCAGTACCTACGAGCAGTACTTC. Residues: CASSLIFGSTYEQYF.

This clone was picked up one time. The chain links TRBV11-2 to TRBJ1-4; D unresolved. Per the germline V gene, CDR1 is SGHAT and CDR2 is FQNNGV. CDR3 length: 14 amino acids. V lost 2 bases to trimming and J lost 4 bases, with 8 bases between them. The CDR3 bases are TGTGCCAGCAGCTTATTCTCCGATAATGAAAAACTGTTTTTT. Its translation: CASSLFSDNEKLFF.

The chain carries TRBV2 and TRBJ2-7; 8 bases are a match to TRBD2. CDR1 is SNHLY, CDR2 FYNNEI, per germline. The CDR3 consists of 16 residues. After removal of 0 bases from V and 7 bases from J, the junction contained 11 bases not matched to a gene. The CDR3 DNA sequence: TGTGCCAGCAGTGAAGCGGAAGCGGGGGCCGTCGGAGAGCAGTACTTC. Translation: CASSEAEAGAVGEQYF.

The V gene is TRBV5-4, the J gene TRBJ2-1, with 8 nucleotides matching TRBD2. The trim removed 4 bases at V and 6 bases at J, leaving 6 bases unmatched. CDR3 length equals 14 residues. Germline assignment: CDR1 SGHNT and CDR2 YYREEE (reference sequence). The CDR3 DNA reads TGTGCCAGCAGCCGCGGACTAGCCTCCAATGAGCAGTTCTTC. Its protein is CASSRGLASNEQFF.

The chain employs TRBV4-1 and TRBJ1-5, with D unclear. The CDR3 extends over 15 amino acids. V was cut by 3 bases and J by 1 base, with 10 bases left in between. The germline V gene encodes CDR1 MGHRA and CDR2 YSYEKL. In nucleotides, the CDR3 is TGCGCCAGCAGCCAGCCAGACTGGAGCAATCAGCCCCAGCATTTT. Its translation: CASSQPDWSNQPQHF.

The V call is TRBV21-1, the J call TRBJ2-3; the table gives TRBD2 as D, unverified against the DNA. TRBV21-1 is assigned pseudogene status. This CDR3 spans 16 amino acids. The CDR3 protein is CASSKGLAGREDTQYF. In nucleotides, the CDR3 is TGTGCCAGCAGCAAGGGACTAGCGGGAAGGGAAGATACGCAGTATTTT.

This rearrangement joins TRBV29-1 to TRBJ1-2; D not resolved. The V gene's germline CDR1 is SQVTM and CDR2 ANQGSEA. Trimming removed 0 bases from V and 5 bases from J, with 13 bases in between. The CDR3 has 14 amino acids. The CDR3 DNA follows: TGCAGCGTTGAAGATTCTAGAACACCTTATGGCTACACCTTC. It encodes CSVEDSRTPYGYTF.

In DNA, the CDR3 is TGTGCCAGTATAGGGACGCCTGATGAAAAACTGTTTTTT. Its protein product is CASIGTPDEKLFF. This rearrangement joins TRBV19 to TRBJ1-4, with a possible D match to TRBD1 (5 bases). The CDR3 has 13 amino acids. V lost 7 bases to trimming and J lost 6 bases, with 12 bases between them. Germline V gene lookup returns CDR1 LNHDA and CDR2 SQIVND (reference sequence).

Concerning this clone itself: Other DNA sequences in the same sample also yield this CDR3. This chain connects TRBV27 to TRBJ1-1; no definite D call. Germline V lookup: CDR1 MNHEY, CDR2 SMNVEV (reference sequence). Trimming removed 1 base at V and 4 bases at J, with 7 bases between. The CDR3 extends over 13 amino acids. The CDR3 DNA is TGTGCCAGCAGTTTATATGGAGGCACTGAAGCTTTCTTT. Residues: CASSLYGGTEAFF.

The chain combines TRBV7-6 with TRBJ1-1; TRBD1 aligns across 7 bases. The germline gives CDR1 SGHVS, CDR2 FNYEAQ. The trim removed 2 bases at V and 5 bases at J, leaving 5 bases unmatched. The CDR3 loop spans 14 amino acids. The CDR3 region is CASSLTGEGTEAFF. The CDR3 nucleotides are TGTGCCAGCAGCTTAACAGGGGAGGGAACTGAAGCTTTCTTT.

This sequence joins TRBV28 and TRBJ2-5; D possibly corresponds to TRBD1 (6 bases). Gene TRBJ2-7 matches the end of the DNA better, so the J call may be wrong. CDR3 length: 16 amino acids. Looked up from germline, CDR1 is MDHEN and CDR2 is SYDVKM. CDR3 protein: CASSLGLVRGGYEQYF. The CDR3 DNA is TGTGCCAGCAGTTTGGGTCTGGTCAGGGGTGGCTACGAGCAGTACTTC.

This chain links TRBV10-3 with TRBJ1-2; D remains ambiguous. Trimming removed 4 bases from V and 5 bases from J, with 17 bases in between. CDR3 length: 15 residues. The germline V gene encodes CDR1 ENHRY and CDR2 SYGVKD. DNA for the CDR3: TGTGCCATCAGTGTTCCAGGTGGAGTGGGGTATGGCTACACCTTC. This codes for CAISVPGGVGYGYTF.

The chain couples TRBV11-1 to TRBJ2-7, with D unresolved. The germline V gene encodes CDR1 SGHAT and CDR2 FQDESV (reference sequence). V was shortened by 5 bases and J by 0 bases, with 20 bases between the two germline ends. The CDR3 sequence is 17 residues long. The CDR3 spells CASSPLKTTHFSYEQYF. The DNA of the CDR3 is TGTGCCAGCAGCCCCTTGAAAACGACACACTTCTCCTACGAGCAGTACTTC.

This chain joins TRBV7-9 and TRBJ2-2; weak D call: TRBD1 (5 bases). The CDR3 covers 13 residues. Trimming stripped 5 bases from V and 5 bases from J, with 9 bases between. Germline V gives CDR1 SEHNR, CDR2 FQNEAQ (reference sequence). Written as DNA, the CDR3 is TGTGCCAGCAGCACAGGTGGAACCGGGGAGCTGTTTTTT. Its protein product is CASSTGGTGELFF.

This sequence joins TRBV6-5 and TRBJ1-1; D is uncertain. CDR3 length equals 13 residues. Trimming took off 2 bases at V and 2 bases at J, with 6 bases between the two ends. CDR1 MNHEY and CDR2 SVGAGI come from the germline V gene. Here the CDR3 DNA reads TGTGCCAGCAGTTACCCAGCCAACACTGAAGCTTTCTTT. This gives the protein CASSYPANTEAFF.

V and J are TRBV5-4 and TRBJ2-7, with D uncertain. Germline V gives CDR1 SGHNT, CDR2 YYREEE (reference sequence). Trimming removed 4 bases at V and 5 bases at J, with 7 bases between. The CDR3 has 11 residues. This CDR3 is CASSLSDEQYF. The DNA of the CDR3 is TGTGCCAGCAGCCTCTCGGACGAGCAGTACTTC.

V is TRBV2 and J is TRBJ1-3; unclear D gene. The V and J ends lost 4 bases and 6 bases respectively, with 10 bases between them. CDR1 and CDR2 (germline): SNHLY, FYNNEI. This CDR3 has 13 residues. The DNA for the CDR3 is TGTGCCAGCAGTGCATTGAGCCTAAACACCATATATTTT. Encoded protein: CASSALSLNTIYF.

The rearrangement uses TRBV6-5 and TRBJ1-2; weak D call: TRBD1 (6 bases). From germline, CDR1 is MNHEY and CDR2 SVGAGI. V dropped 6 bases and J dropped 3 bases, with 11 bases sitting between them. The CDR3 runs to 13 residues. The CDR3 sequence: CASRTGPHYGYTF. In nucleotides, the CDR3 is TGTGCCAGCAGGACAGGCCCCCACTATGGCTACACCTTC.